This T cell receptor (beta chain) was obtained from a study of tumour-infiltrating T cells in Burkitt lymphoma. This clone was detected a few times. Method: immunoSEQ multiplex PCR; TCRdb's copy keeps in-frame clones and lacks some. The sample carries more than 40,000 clones, less than 40% recorded once. The CDR3 extends over 13 amino acids. Trimming left V 6 bases short and J 3 bases short, with 9 bases between. Germline-derived CDR1 and CDR2 are LNHDA and SQIVND (reference sequence). The sample comprised tumor tissue. This clonotype was obtained from a human donor with Burkitt lymphoma. The V gene is TRBV19, the J gene TRBJ1-3; no definite D call. The CDR3 sequence: CASRNIDGNTIYF. CDR3 bases: TGTGCCAGTAGGAACATCGATGGAAACACCATATATTTT. The complete variable domain, with remaining parts taken from reference TRBV19 and TRBJ1-3, reads DGGITQSPKYLFRKEGQNVTLSCEQNLNHDAMYWYRQDPGQGLRLIYYSQIVNDFQKGDIAEGYSVSREKKESFPLTVTSAQKNPTAFYLCASRNIDGNTIYFGEGSWLTVV.